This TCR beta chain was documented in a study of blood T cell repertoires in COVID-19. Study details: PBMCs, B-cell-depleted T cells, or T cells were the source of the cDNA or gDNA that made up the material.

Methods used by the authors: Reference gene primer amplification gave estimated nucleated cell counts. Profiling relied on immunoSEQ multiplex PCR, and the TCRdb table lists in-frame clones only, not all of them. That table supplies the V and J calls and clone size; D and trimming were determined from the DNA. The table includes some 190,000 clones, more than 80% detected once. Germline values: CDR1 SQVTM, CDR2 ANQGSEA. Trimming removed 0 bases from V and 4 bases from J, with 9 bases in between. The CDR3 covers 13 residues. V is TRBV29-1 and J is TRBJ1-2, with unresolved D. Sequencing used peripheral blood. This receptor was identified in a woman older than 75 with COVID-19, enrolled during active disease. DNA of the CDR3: TGCAGCGTTGAAGATCCGGGTGGCTATGGCTACACCTTC. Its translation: CSVEDPGGYGYTF.